This T cell receptor beta chain derives from a study of identifying expanded T cells in peripheral blood. Per the germline V gene, CDR1 is SGHTA and CDR2 is FQGNSA. Trimming took 9 bases from V and 5 from J, leaving 19 bases between them. The CDR3 is 14 amino acids. Sequencing was performed with immunoSEQ multiplex PCR; in TCRdb, only in-frame clones are kept and a portion is missing. The sample has about 86,000 clones; approximately 81% are singletons. Material for sequencing was blood. The source of this sequence is a person between 18 and 69 years old in good health. V usage is TRBV7-2 and J usage is TRBJ1-1; D remains unclear. CDR3 residues: CASRAGWARTEAFF. DNA for the CDR3: TGTGCCAGTCGCGCGGGATGGGCTCGGACTGAAGCTTTCTTT. The full variable domain, completed using reference TRBV7-2 and TRBJ1-1, is GAGVSQSPSNKVTEKGKDVELRCDPISGHTALYWYRQSLGQGLEFLIYFQGNSAPDKSGLPSDRFSAERTGGSVSTLTIQRTQQEDSAVYLCASRAGWARTEAFFGQGTRLTVV.